The next 26 T cell receptor beta chains were all read from a single sample in a study of CD8 T cells in ankylosing spondylitis. TCRdb reprocessed the 5' RACE reads via MiXCR and lists one record per CDR3 protein. The repertoire has more than 100,000 distinct CDR3 sequences, 15% to 20% of them found once; the top ten carry around a third. These receptors are not linked to any known antigen. Study-wide results and caveats: What appeared characteristic of ankylosing spondylitis blood was a TCR beta motif of eight highly homologous variants.

Material for sequencing was blood, either unsorted or a sorted T cell fraction (not recorded which). Every receptor here comes from a male donor with ankylosing spondylitis.

The chain uses TRBV10-3 and TRBJ2-3; TRBD1 is a possible D gene (6 bases). This CDR3 spans 16 amino acids. V dropped 0 bases and J dropped 6 bases, with 16 bases sitting between them. Germline V gene data show CDR1 as ENHRY and CDR2 as SYGVKD. The CDR3 nucleotides are TGTGCCATCAGTGAGTCGAGGGGGACCCCTGGGGATACGCAGTATTTT. This gives the protein CAISESRGTPGDTQYF.

The sample holds a few counts of this clonotype. The chain couples TRBV6-2 or TRBV6-3 to TRBJ2-5; 9 nucleotides line up with TRBD2. The junction had 13 bases not matched to a gene; V was cut back by 5 bases and J by 3 bases. Germline lookup yields CDR1 MNHEY and CDR2 SVGEGT. The CDR3 is made up of 17 amino acids. DNA for the CDR3: TGTGCCAGCAGTCCCTACGGTAGCGGGAGTCCTGAAGAGACCCAGTACTTC. It yields the protein CASSPYGSGSPEETQYF.

The J gene is TRBJ2-5, the V gene TRBV18; 8 bases align to TRBD1. The V gene end was trimmed by 3 bases and the J gene end by 4 bases; junction bases not matched to a gene: 7. Germline V lookup: CDR1 KGHSH, CDR2 LQKENI. The CDR3 contains 15 residues. CDR3 in DNA: TGTGCCAGCTCACCGCCGCAGGGGGCTGGAGAGACCCAGTACTTC. It is translated as CASSPPQGAGETQYF.

The chain is built from TRBV9 and TRBJ2-5; D possibly uses TRBD1 or TRBD2 (6 bases each). The CDR3 totals 16 residues. Germline CDR1 SGDLS, CDR2 YYNGEE. Between the trimmed V and J ends, which lost 4 bases and 5 bases, there was a span of 21 bases. The CDR3 nucleotides read TGTGCCAGCAGCCCCCTGACAGGTCGCGCGGGGGAGACCCAGTACTTC. This translates into CASSPLTGRAGETQYF. Together with reference TRBV9 and TRBJ2-5, the CDR3 gives the full variable domain: DSGVTQTPKHLITATGQRVTLRCSPRSGDLSVYWYQQSLDQGLQFLIQYYNGEERAKGNILERFSAQQFPDLHSELNLSSLELGDSALYFCASSPLTGRAGETQYFGPGTRLLVL.

This chain connects TRBV29-1 to TRBJ2-2, with 8 bases matching TRBD1. V was pared by 5 bases and J by 4 bases, with 9 bases of the junction left unmatched. Germline-derived CDR1 and CDR2 are SQVTM and ANQGSEA. This CDR3 spans 15 amino acids. The CDR3 here is CSVRGQGAPTGELFF. CDR3 nucleotide sequence: TGCAGCGTTCGTGGGCAGGGGGCGCCCACCGGGGAGCTGTTTTTT.

The rearrangement joins TRBV4-3 to TRBJ2-1, with D hard to call. V was pared by 0 bases and J by 8 bases, with 23 bases between. Looked up from germline, CDR1 is LGHNA and CDR2 is YSLEER. The CDR3 covers 18 residues. The CDR3 region has the DNA TGCGCCAGCAGCCAAGAAAGAAGGACCCTCGGCTTGGGCGATGAGCAGTTCTTC. This encodes CASSQERRTLGLGDEQFF.

In its sample, this clonotype was seen a few times. The chain links TRBV10-3 to TRBJ2-7; D may be TRBD2 (6 bases). The V gene's germline CDR1 is ENHRY and CDR2 SYGVKD. The CDR3 sequence is 14 residues long. V was cut by 5 bases and J by 3 bases, with 14 bases left in between. CDR3 loop: CAISSGTLDYEQYF. The CDR3 DNA reads TGTGCCATCAGTTCCGGGACTTTAGACTACGAGCAGTACTTC.

V is TRBV20-1 and J is TRBJ2-2; the D gene is possibly TRBD2 (5 bases). Between the trimmed V and J ends, which lost 0 bases and 7 bases, there was a span of 24 bases. Germline loops: CDR1 DFQATT, CDR2 SNEGSKA (reference sequence). CDR3 length: 18 residues. For the CDR3, the DNA is TGCAGTGCTAGAGATCTTTCCGGGAACTTGAAAGATCACGGGGAGCTGTTTTTT. This translates into CSARDLSGNLKDHGELFF.

This clonotype was seen a handful of times. The chain uses TRBV27 and TRBJ1-1; D is perhaps TRBD1 (5 bases). Germline-derived CDR1 and CDR2 are MNHEY and SMNVEV (reference sequence). CDR3 length equals 14 residues. V was pared by 8 bases and J by 0 bases, with 13 bases between. The DNA for the CDR3 is TGTGCCAGCTGCCCCGGGACGGTGAACACTGAAGCTTTCTTT. It codes for CASCPGTVNTEAFF.

The gene calls are TRBV6-5 and TRBJ2-7; D gene uncertain. V was trimmed by 8 bases and J by 3 bases, leaving 8 bases between them. Germline V CDR1 and CDR2: MNHEY, SVGAGI. The CDR3 sequence is 11 residues long. The CDR3 is CASAVGYEQYF. The CDR3 nucleotides read TGTGCCAGCGCAGTAGGCTACGAGCAGTACTTC.

This chain connects TRBV20-1 to TRBJ2-7; 9 bases fit TRBD1. Germline assignment: CDR1 DFQATT and CDR2 SNEGSKA (reference sequence). V lost 5 bases, J lost 3 bases, and 8 bases stayed unmatched. The CDR3 sequence is 14 residues long. The CDR3: CSAPTGGEGYEQYF. As DNA, the CDR3 is TGCAGTGCTCCCACAGGGGGCGAGGGCTACGAGCAGTACTTC.

This clonotype was counted a few times. The V and J genes are TRBV12-3 or TRBV12-4 and TRBJ2-7; D possibly corresponds to TRBD2 (5 bases). Trimming shortened V by 2 bases and J by 2 bases, and 13 bases separated the two germline ends. This CDR3 comprises 15 residues. This CDR3 reads CASSLSGRTPYEQYF. CDR3 coding DNA: TGTGCCAGCAGTTTAAGCGGTAGGACCCCCTACGAGCAGTACTTC.

The rearrangement links TRBV7-9 to TRBJ2-7, with 7 positions matching TRBD1. The V gene end was trimmed by 2 bases and the J gene end by 3 bases; junction bases not matched to a gene: 4. The CDR3 spans 14 residues. Germline CDR1 reads SEHNR; CDR2 reads FQNEAQ (reference sequence). In DNA form, the CDR3 reads TGTGCCAGCAGCTTATCGGGACAGCACTACGAGCAGTACTTC. This translates into CASSLSGQHYEQYF.

This chain links TRBV27 with TRBJ2-3; 7 nucleotides agree with TRBD1. CDR1 is MNHEY, CDR2 SMNVEV, per germline (reference sequence). The CDR3 runs 12 residues. Losses at the gene ends were 7 bases for V and 6 bases for J; bases not matched to a gene: 4. This chain's CDR3 is CASKTGADTQYF. The CDR3 nucleotides read TGTGCCAGCAAAACAGGGGCCGATACGCAGTATTTT.

The chain combines TRBV12-3 or TRBV12-4 with TRBJ2-2, with a tentative D call TRBD2 (5 bases). This CDR3 is 13 amino acids long. V gave up 11 bases and J gave up 4 bases, with 14 bases separating them. For the CDR3, the DNA is TGTGCCTGCTTTGGGGAGATCACCGGGGAGCTGTTTTTT. This translates into CACFGEITGELFF.

This clonotype showed up many times. The CDR3 sequence: CASSSLYEQYF. For the CDR3, the DNA is TGTGCCAGCAGCTCCCTCTACGAGCAGTACTTC. This rearrangement joins TRBV27 to TRBJ2-7; D remains ambiguous. CDR3 length: 11 residues. V was pared by 6 bases and J by 3 bases, with 6 bases between. Germline assignment: CDR1 MNHEY and CDR2 SMNVEV (reference sequence).

This clonotype was recorded at least ten times. The chain carries TRBV5-1 and TRBJ2-1, with D maybe TRBD1 (6 bases). The CDR3 totals 13 residues. Trimming removed 5 bases at V and 6 bases at J, with 12 bases between. CDR1 SGHRS and CDR2 YFSETQ come from the germline V gene. The DNA for the CDR3 is TGCGCCAGCAGTCCCACAGGGTCCAATGAGCAGTTCTTC. Translation gives CASSPTGSNEQFF.

This clonotype has more than one count but fewer than ten. The rearrangement links TRBV5-1 to TRBJ2-3, with D tentatively TRBD1 or TRBD2 (5 bases each). From germline, CDR1 is SGHRS and CDR2 YFSETQ. This CDR3 region has 15 residues. The V end lost 3 bases, the J end lost 0 bases, and 11 bases lay between the germline ends. The CDR3 DNA is TGCGCCAGCAGCTCCGGGACGGTCAGCACAGATACGCAGTATTTT. Translation gives CASSSGTVSTDTQYF.

CDR3 coding DNA: TGTGCCAGTAGGCGGGCGGGAGAATACGAGCAGTACTTC. Its protein product is CASRRAGEYEQYF. The J gene is TRBJ2-7, the V gene TRBV19, with TRBD2 identical over 7 bases. In germline, CDR1 is LNHDA, CDR2 SQIVND (reference sequence). The CDR3 runs 13 residues. The ends lost 6 bases at V and 4 bases at J; junction bases unmatched: 6.

This clonotype appeared a few times. This chain connects TRBV20-1 to TRBJ2-3; 8 bases are shared with TRBD2. Germline values: CDR1 DFQATT, CDR2 SNEGSKA (reference sequence). The V gene end was trimmed by 4 bases and the J gene end by 3 bases; junction bases not matched to a gene: 12. The CDR3 has 16 residues. The CDR3 nucleotides read TGCAGTGCTACGACTAGCGCGGGAGGCCTTACAGATACGCAGTATTTT. It specifies CSATTSAGGLTDTQYF.

Here the CDR3 DNA reads TGCGCCAGCAGCCAAAACCCCGACAGGGCTGGTGAGCAGTTCTTC. It encodes CASSQNPDRAGEQFF. The chain recombines TRBV4-1 with TRBJ2-1, with 7 bases that match TRBD1. Germline V gene lookup returns CDR1 MGHRA and CDR2 YSYEKL. V lost 2 bases and J lost 9; bases outside the gene matches: 10. The CDR3 spans 15 residues.

This clonotype was observed at least ten times. The chain links TRBV9 to TRBJ2-1; a possible D gene is TRBD1 (5 bases). Between the trimmed V and J ends, which lost 3 bases and 6 bases, there was a span of 22 bases. The length of the CDR3 is 17 residues. Germline values: CDR1 SGDLS, CDR2 YYNGEE. CDR3 residues: CASSAPSGFELVNEQFF. DNA of the CDR3: TGTGCCAGCAGCGCGCCATCAGGGTTTGAGCTTGTCAATGAGCAGTTCTTC. Full variable domain (outside the CDR3, taken from reference TRBV9 and TRBJ2-1): DSGVTQTPKHLITATGQRVTLRCSPRSGDLSVYWYQQSLDQGLQFLIQYYNGEERAKGNILERFSAQQFPDLHSELNLSSLELGDSALYFCASSAPSGFELVNEQFFGPGTRLTVL.

This clonotype turned up a few times. J is TRBJ2-3 and V is TRBV10-3; tentative D call: TRBD1 (6 bases). V shed 11 bases and J shed 6 bases, with 15 bases lying between them. CDR1 and CDR2 from the germline V gene are ENHRY and SYGVKD. The length of the CDR3 is 12 residues. The chain's CDR3 is CASRGRTDTQYF. The CDR3 DNA is TGTGCCTCCAGGGGTAGGACCGATACGCAGTATTTT.

The chain uses TRBV4-1 and TRBJ2-3; unclear D gene. The CDR3 has 17 residues. V lost 0 bases and J lost 6, with 19 bases in between. CDR1 MGHRA and CDR2 YSYEKL come from the germline V gene. CDR3 amino acids: CASSQDLRDLMVDTQYF. CDR3 bases: TGCGCCAGCAGCCAAGATCTCAGAGATTTAATGGTCGATACGCAGTATTTT.

This clonotype appeared a few times. The chain joins TRBV20-1 to TRBJ1-1, with 11 bases that match TRBD1. Germline-derived CDR1 and CDR2 are DFQATT and SNEGSKA (reference sequence). The V segment lost 3 bases and the J segment 5 bases; nucleotides outside the gene matches: 8. This CDR3 contains 15 residues. The CDR3 sequence is CSARADRGRRTEAFF. In DNA, the CDR3 is TGCAGTGCTAGGGCGGACAGGGGGCGACGAACTGAAGCTTTCTTT.

This clonotype was observed a handful of times. CDR3 residues: CSARDSYMKRYEQYF. CDR3 nucleotides: TGCAGTGCTAGGGACAGCTATATGAAGCGCTACGAGCAGTACTTC. This rearrangement joins TRBV20-1 to TRBJ2-7; D possibly corresponds to TRBD1 (6 bases). V was trimmed by 3 bases and J by 3 bases, leaving 18 bases between them. Germline V lookup: CDR1 DFQATT, CDR2 SNEGSKA (reference sequence). This CDR3 has 15 residues.